The rows below give T cell receptor beta chains drawn from one sample of a study of blood T cells in healthy people across ages. TCRdb reprocessed the 5' RACE reads via MiXCR and lists one record per CDR3 protein. The repertoire includes roughly 550,000 distinct CDR3 sequences, approximately 25% of them detected once, and approximately 10% sits in the top ten. Another study also made use of these data, one on T cells of mothers and their children.

The sequencing sample was made of blood. These receptors originate from a boy aged 10-17 years in good health. Both conserved end residues are part of each CDR3. A D gene is named only where the DNA matches it firmly. The size entry is marked missing in some rows and otherwise reads once, few, many or a size class.

clone size	V gene	D gene	J gene	CDR3 protein	CDR3 DNA
NA	TRBV6-5	TRBD1	TRBJ1-1	CASSTDRGLPEAFF	TGTGCCAGCAGTACTGACAGGGGGCTCCCTGAAGCTTTCTTT
few	TRBV7-2	TRBD1	TRBJ2-7	CASSARTGYEQYF	TGTGCCAGCAGCGCTCGGACAGGCTACGAGCAGTACTTC
few	TRBV29-1	NA	TRBJ2-3	CSVEGGRLRTDTQYF	TGCAGCGTTGAGGGTGGTAGACTTCGCACAGATACGCAGTATTTT
few	TRBV3-1	TRBD2	TRBJ2-1	CASSRASGYNELFF	TGTGCCAGCAGCCGGGCTAGCGGCTACAATGAGCTGTTCTTC
few	TRBV2	TRBD1	TRBJ1-2	CASRQGGGGGYTF	TGTGCCAGCCGTCAAGGGGGCGGAGGTGGCTACACCTTC
once	TRBV4-3	NA	TRBJ2-5	CASSQDRALQETQYF	TGCGCCAGCAGCCAAGACAGGGCCCTCCAAGAGACCCAGTACTTC
NA	TRBV7-9	NA	TRBJ2-2	CASSLTLSQSLTGELFF	TGTGCCAGCAGCCTGACCTTGTCCCAGTCTCTCACCGGGGAGCTGTTTTTT
NA	TRBV12-3/TRBV12-4	NA	TRBJ1-2	CASSLAGSHYGYTF	TGTGCCAGCAGTTTAGCAGGGAGTCACTATGGCTACACCTTC
few	TRBV5-6	NA	TRBJ2-4	CASSLFPEGAKNIQYF	TGTGCCAGCAGCTTGTTTCCCGAGGGAGCCAAAAACATTCAGTACTTC
few	TRBV19	NA	TRBJ1-1	CASSIGAGPNTEAFF	TGTGCCAGTAGTATAGGGGCAGGCCCGAACACTGAAGCTTTCTTT
NA	TRBV4-3	NA	TRBJ2-3	CASSQDRSGRSTDTQYF	TGCGCCAGCAGCCAAGACAGGTCGGGGCGAAGCACAGATACGCAGTATTTT
NA	TRBV30	NA	TRBJ1-3	CAWSPIRNTIYF	TGTGCCTGGAGTCCCATCAGAAACACCATATATTTT
NA	TRBV11-2	TRBD1	TRBJ2-7	CASRTTGASYEQYF	TGTGCCAGCAGGACAACAGGGGCGAGCTACGAGCAGTACTTC
NA	TRBV4-3	TRBD1	TRBJ2-7	CAGSQDGTGSYEQYF	TGCGCCGGCAGCCAAGACGGGACAGGCAGCTACGAGCAGTACTTC
NA	TRBV5-1	TRBD2	TRBJ2-1	CASVGTTYNEQFF	TGCGCCAGCGTTGGGACTACCTACAATGAGCAGTTCTTC
NA	TRBV4-1	TRBD2	TRBJ2-1	CASSLSQSGGATGYNEQFF	TGCGCCAGCAGCCTATCCCAGAGCGGGGGGGCCACAGGTTACAATGAGCAGTTCTTC
NA	TRBV12-3/TRBV12-4	TRBD1	TRBJ2-5	CASSPTEGRGQETQYF	TGTGCCAGCAGCCCAACCGAGGGCAGGGGGCAAGAGACCCAGTACTTC
many	TRBV11-2	NA	TRBJ2-7	CASWGGGYEQYF	TGTGCCAGCTGGGGAGGGGGCTACGAGCAGTACTTC
few	TRBV20-1	TRBD1	TRBJ2-7	CSARGQFEYEQYF	TGCAGTGCTAGGGGACAGTTCGAATACGAGCAGTACTTC
few	TRBV21-1	NA	TRBJ1-3	CASSPPRSDSGNTIYF	TGTGCCAGCAGCCCCCCCAGAAGTGACTCTGGAAACACCATATATTTT
NA	TRBV13	NA	TRBJ2-7	CASSGTGTHTYEQYF	TGTGCCAGCAGCGGCACCGGGACCCACACCTACGAGCAGTACTTC
NA	TRBV18	TRBD2	TRBJ2-4	CASSPPSGRAPYF	TGTGCCAGCTCACCTCCTAGCGGGAGGGCCCCGTACTTC
few	TRBV3-1	NA	TRBJ1-6	CASSQDGQVYNSPLHF	TGTGCCAGCAGCCAAGACGGACAAGTCTATAATTCACCCCTCCACTTT
NA	TRBV20-1	NA	TRBJ2-1	CSAVAGGDEQFF	TGCAGTGCTGTTGCAGGGGGGGATGAGCAGTTCTTC
few	TRBV28	NA	TRBJ1-2	CASSLWQGNYGYTF	TGTGCCAGCAGTTTATGGCAGGGTAACTATGGCTACACCTTC
few	TRBV5-1	NA	TRBJ1-2	CASRSGRDYGYTF	TGCGCCAGCAGATCGGGCAGGGACTATGGCTACACCTTC
NA	TRBV29-1	TRBD2	TRBJ2-7	CSVEGPGLANSYEQYF	TGCAGCGTTGAAGGTCCGGGACTAGCAAACTCCTACGAGCAGTACTTC
few	TRBV25-1	NA	TRBJ2-5	CASSEFGLQETQYF	TGTGCCAGCAGTGAATTTGGTCTCCAAGAGACCCAGTACTTC
NA	TRBV12-3/TRBV12-4	TRBD2	TRBJ2-5	CASSWTSGRETQYF	TGTGCCAGCAGTTGGACTAGCGGGAGGGAGACCCAGTACTTC
NA	TRBV2	NA	TRBJ1-1	CASSATVNTEAFF	TGTGCCAGCAGCGCGACAGTGAACACTGAAGCTTTCTTT
few	TRBV29-1	NA	TRBJ2-7	CSVEASYEQYF	TGCAGCGTTGAGGCCTCATACGAGCAGTACTTC
NA	TRBV5-1	NA	TRBJ2-3	CASSLAWPTDTQYF	TGCGCCAGCAGCTTGGCGTGGCCCACAGATACGCAGTATTTT
few	TRBV29-1	NA	TRBJ1-2	CSVPLEIYGYTF	TGCAGCGTCCCCTTAGAGATCTATGGCTACACCTTC
NA	TRBV6-2/TRBV6-3	NA	TRBJ2-7	CASSYHGGYEQYF	TGTGCCAGCAGTTATCATGGGGGTTACGAGCAGTACTTC
few	TRBV6-5	TRBD1	TRBJ2-7	CANSLGQNSYYEQYF	TGTGCCAACAGTTTGGGACAGAATTCCTACTACGAGCAGTACTTC
many	TRBV7-3	TRBD2	TRBJ2-1	CASSLTGTSGNEQFF	TGTGCCAGCAGCTTAACCGGGACTAGCGGCAATGAGCAGTTCTTC
NA	TRBV11-2	NA	TRBJ2-2	CASSTIRGPNTGELFF	TGTGCCAGCAGCACGATCAGGGGTCCGAACACCGGGGAGCTGTTTTTT
NA	TRBV6-1	TRBD1	TRBJ1-6	CASSERRPGQGLSPLHF	TGTGCCAGCAGTGAAAGAAGACCGGGACAGGGGCTCTCACCCCTCCACTTT
many	TRBV28	TRBD2	TRBJ2-5	CASRLTSGGANAETQYF	TGTGCCAGCAGACTGACTAGCGGGGGGGCCAACGCGGAGACCCAGTACTTC
NA	TRBV7-2	NA	TRBJ2-3	CASRPAGTDTQYF	TGTGCCAGCAGGCCCGCGGGCACAGATACGCAGTATTTT
few	TRBV12-3/TRBV12-4	TRBD1	TRBJ2-1	CASSPQGRDEQFF	TGTGCCAGCAGTCCACAGGGGCGAGATGAGCAGTTCTTC
NA	TRBV20-1	NA	TRBJ2-7	CSARPGGSYEQYF	TGCAGTGCTAGGCCCGGTGGCTCCTACGAGCAGTACTTC
NA	TRBV7-6	NA	TRBJ1-6	CASSLVSGYDSPLHF	TGTGCCAGCAGCTTAGTTAGCGGGTATGATTCACCCCTCCACTTT
NA	TRBV27	NA	TRBJ2-7	CASSFPPGEQYF	TGTGCCAGCAGTTTTCCGCCCGGCGAGCAGTACTTC
few	TRBV15	NA	TRBJ1-5	CATSSATSGLRNQPQHF	TGTGCCACCAGCAGCGCAACTTCAGGGTTGAGGAATCAGCCCCAGCATTTT
NA	TRBV7-2	NA	TRBJ1-2	CASSFRGESGYTF	TGTGCCAGCAGCTTCAGAGGGGAGAGTGGCTACACCTTC
few	TRBV27	NA	TRBJ2-1	CASSLSPPTVEQFF	TGTGCCAGCAGTTTATCCCCTCCCACGGTTGAGCAGTTCTTC
NA	TRBV4-2	NA	TRBJ1-1	CASSPPGGGREAFF	TGTGCCAGCAGCCCCCCGGGGGGGGGTAGGGAAGCTTTCTTT
few	TRBV28	TRBD2	TRBJ2-1	CASSFPPGLAPNEQFF	TGTGCCAGCAGTTTCCCGCCGGGACTAGCTCCGAATGAGCAGTTCTTC
many	TRBV3-1	NA	TRBJ2-6	CASSQGTHSGANVLTF	TGTGCCAGCAGCCAGGGGACACACTCTGGGGCCAACGTCCTGACTTTC